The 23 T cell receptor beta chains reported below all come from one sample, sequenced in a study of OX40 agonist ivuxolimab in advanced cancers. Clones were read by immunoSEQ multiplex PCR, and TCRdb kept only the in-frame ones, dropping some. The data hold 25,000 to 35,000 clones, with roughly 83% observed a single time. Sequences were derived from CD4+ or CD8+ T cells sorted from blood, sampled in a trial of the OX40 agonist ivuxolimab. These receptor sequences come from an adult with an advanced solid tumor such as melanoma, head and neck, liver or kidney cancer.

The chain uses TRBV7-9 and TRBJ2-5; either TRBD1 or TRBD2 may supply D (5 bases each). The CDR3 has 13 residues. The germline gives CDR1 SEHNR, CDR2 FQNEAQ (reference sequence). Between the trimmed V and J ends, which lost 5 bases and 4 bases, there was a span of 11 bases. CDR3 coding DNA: TGTGCCAGCAGCATTTGGGACGTAGAGACCCAGTACTTC. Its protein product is CASSIWDVETQYF.

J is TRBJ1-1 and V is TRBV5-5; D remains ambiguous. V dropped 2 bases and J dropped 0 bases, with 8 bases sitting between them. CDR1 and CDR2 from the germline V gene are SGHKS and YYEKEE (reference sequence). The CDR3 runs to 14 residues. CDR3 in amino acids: CASSFGTLNTEAFF. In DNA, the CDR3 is TGTGCCAGCAGCTTCGGTACATTGAACACTGAAGCTTTCTTT. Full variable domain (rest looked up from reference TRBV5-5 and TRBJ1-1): DAGVTQSPTHLIKTRGQQVTLRCSPISGHKSVSWYQQVLGQGPQFIFQYYEKEERGRGNFPDRFSARQFPNYSSELNVNALLLGDSALYLCASSFGTLNTEAFFGQGTRLTVV.

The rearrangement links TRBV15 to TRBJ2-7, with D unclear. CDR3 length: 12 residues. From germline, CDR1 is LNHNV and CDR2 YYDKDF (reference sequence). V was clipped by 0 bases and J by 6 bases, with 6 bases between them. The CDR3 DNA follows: TGTGCCACCAGCAGAGACCGTCTCGAGCAGTACTTC. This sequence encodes CATSRDRLEQYF.

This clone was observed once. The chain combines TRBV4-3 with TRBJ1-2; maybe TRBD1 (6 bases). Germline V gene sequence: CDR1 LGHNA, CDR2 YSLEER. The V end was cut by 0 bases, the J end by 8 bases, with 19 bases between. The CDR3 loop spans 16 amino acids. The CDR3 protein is CASSQDSTSRTVGYTF. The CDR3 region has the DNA TGCGCCAGCAGCCAAGATTCAACTTCCCGGACAGTCGGCTACACCTTC.

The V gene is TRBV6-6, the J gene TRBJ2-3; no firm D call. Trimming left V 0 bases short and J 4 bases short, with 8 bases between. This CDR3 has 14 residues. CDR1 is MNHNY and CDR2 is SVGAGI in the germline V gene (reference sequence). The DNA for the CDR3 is TGTGCCAGCAGTTACTCACTGGTTCCAGATACGCAGTATTTT. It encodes CASSYSLVPDTQYF.

The CDR3 loop is CASSPRLAGTYNEQFF. The CDR3 nucleotides are TGTGCCAGCAGCCCCAGGTTAGCGGGAACCTACAATGAGCAGTTCTTC. This chain joins TRBV9 and TRBJ2-1; 8 bases align to TRBD2. Germline V lookup: CDR1 SGDLS, CDR2 YYNGEE. The CDR3 sequence is 16 residues long. The trim removed 4 bases at V and 2 bases at J, leaving 8 bases unmatched.

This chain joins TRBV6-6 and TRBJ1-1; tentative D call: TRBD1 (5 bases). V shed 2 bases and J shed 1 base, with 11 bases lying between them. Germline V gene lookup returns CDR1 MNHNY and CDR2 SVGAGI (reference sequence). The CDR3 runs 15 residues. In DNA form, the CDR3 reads TGTGCCAGCAGTTACAGCCAGGGAGCGAACACTGAAGCTTTCTTT. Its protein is CASSYSQGANTEAFF.

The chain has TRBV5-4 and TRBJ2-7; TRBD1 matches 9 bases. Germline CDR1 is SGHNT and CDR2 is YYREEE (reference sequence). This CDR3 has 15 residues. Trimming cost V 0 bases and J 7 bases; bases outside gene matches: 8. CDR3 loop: CASSLEGQGTREQYF. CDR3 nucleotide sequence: TGTGCCAGCAGCTTGGAGGGACAGGGAACACGGGAGCAGTACTTC.

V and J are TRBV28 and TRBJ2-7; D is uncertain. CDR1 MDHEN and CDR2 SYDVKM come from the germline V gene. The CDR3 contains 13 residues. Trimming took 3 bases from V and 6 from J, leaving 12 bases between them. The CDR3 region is CASSFGELSEQYF. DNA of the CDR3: TGTGCCAGCAGTTTTGGGGAATTGAGCGAGCAGTACTTC. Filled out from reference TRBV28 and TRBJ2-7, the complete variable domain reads DVKVTQSSRYLVKRTGEKVFLECVQDMDHENMFWYRQDPGLGLRLIYFSYDVKMKEKGDIPEGYSVSREKKERFSLILESASTNQTSMYLCASSFGELSEQYFGPGTRLTVT.

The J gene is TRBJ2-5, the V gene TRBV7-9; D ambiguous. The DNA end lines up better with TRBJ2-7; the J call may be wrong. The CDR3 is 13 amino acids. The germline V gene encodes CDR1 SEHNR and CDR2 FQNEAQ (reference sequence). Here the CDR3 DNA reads TGTGCCAGCAGCTCGGACGGCTCCTACGAGCAGTACTTC. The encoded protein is CASSSDGSYEQYF.

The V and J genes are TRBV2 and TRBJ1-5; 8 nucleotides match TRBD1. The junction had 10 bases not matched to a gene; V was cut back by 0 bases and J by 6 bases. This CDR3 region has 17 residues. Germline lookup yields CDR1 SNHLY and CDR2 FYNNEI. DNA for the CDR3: TGTGCCAGCAGTGAAGCGAGGGGGACAGGTGGGCGTCAGCCCCAGCATTTT. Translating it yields CASSEARGTGGRQPQHF.

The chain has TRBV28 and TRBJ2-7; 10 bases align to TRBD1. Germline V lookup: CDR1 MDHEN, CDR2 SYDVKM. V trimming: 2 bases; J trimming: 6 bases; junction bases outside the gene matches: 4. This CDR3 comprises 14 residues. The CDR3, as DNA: TGTGCCAGCAGTTTACTGCGGGACAGGGGCGAGCAGTACTTC. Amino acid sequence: CASSLLRDRGEQYF.

The CDR3 DNA reads TGTGCCAGCAGCGTAGGCGGGAGTAGCTCCTACAATGAGCAGTTCTTC. Protein: CASSVGGSSSYNEQFF. This rearrangement joins TRBV9 to TRBJ2-1, with 7 bases aligning to TRBD2. Trimming cost V 0 bases and J 0 bases; bases outside gene matches: 3. This CDR3 region has 16 residues. Germline CDR1 is SGDLS and CDR2 is YYNGEE.

The CDR3 DNA reads as TGTGCCAGCAGTCCGGGGCCCGGTTCCGATACGCAGTATTTT. This translates into CASSPGPGSDTQYF. The chain joins TRBV5-6 to TRBJ2-3, with D perhaps matching TRBD1 or TRBD2 (5 bases each). Germline assignment: CDR1 SGHDT and CDR2 YYEEEE. The CDR3 sequence is 14 residues long. V was trimmed by 5 bases and J by 6 bases, leaving 16 bases between them.

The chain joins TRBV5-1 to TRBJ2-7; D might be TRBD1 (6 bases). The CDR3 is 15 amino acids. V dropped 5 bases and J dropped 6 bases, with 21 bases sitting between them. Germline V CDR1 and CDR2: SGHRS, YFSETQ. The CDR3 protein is CASRQGAGASREQYF. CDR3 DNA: TGCGCCAGCAGGCAAGGGGCAGGGGCGTCACGCGAGCAGTACTTC.

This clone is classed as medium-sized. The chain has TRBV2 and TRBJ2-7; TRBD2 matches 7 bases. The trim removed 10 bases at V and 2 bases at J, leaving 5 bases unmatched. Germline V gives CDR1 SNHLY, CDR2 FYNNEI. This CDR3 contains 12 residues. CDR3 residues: CATAGRPYEQYF. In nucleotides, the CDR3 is TGTGCCACAGCGGGACGCCCCTACGAGCAGTACTTC.

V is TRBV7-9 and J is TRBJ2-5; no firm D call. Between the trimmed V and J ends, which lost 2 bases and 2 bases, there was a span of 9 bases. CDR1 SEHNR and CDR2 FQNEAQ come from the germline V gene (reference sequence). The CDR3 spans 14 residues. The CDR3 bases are TGTGCCAGCAGCTTAAGGGTTCCGCAAGAGACCCAGTACTTC. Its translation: CASSLRVPQETQYF.

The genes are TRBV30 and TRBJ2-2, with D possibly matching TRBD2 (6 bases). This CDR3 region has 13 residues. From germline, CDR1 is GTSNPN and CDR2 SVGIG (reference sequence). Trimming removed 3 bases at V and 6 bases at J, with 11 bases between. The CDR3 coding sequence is TGTGCCTGGAGCGCGGGACTGTCCGGGGAGCTGTTTTTT. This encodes CAWSAGLSGELFF. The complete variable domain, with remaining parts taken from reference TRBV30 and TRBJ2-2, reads SQTIHQWPATLVQPVGSPLSLECTVEGTSNPNLYWYRQAAGRGLQLLFYSVGIGQISSEVPQNLSASRPQDRQFILSSKKLLLSDSGFYLCAWSAGLSGELFFGEGSRLTVL.

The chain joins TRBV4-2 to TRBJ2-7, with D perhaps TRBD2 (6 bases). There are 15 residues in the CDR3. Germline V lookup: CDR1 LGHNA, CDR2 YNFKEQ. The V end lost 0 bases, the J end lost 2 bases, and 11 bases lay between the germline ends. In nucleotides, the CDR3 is TGTGCCAGCAGCCAAGATGGTAGCGGAACCTACGAGCAGTACTTC. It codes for CASSQDGSGTYEQYF.

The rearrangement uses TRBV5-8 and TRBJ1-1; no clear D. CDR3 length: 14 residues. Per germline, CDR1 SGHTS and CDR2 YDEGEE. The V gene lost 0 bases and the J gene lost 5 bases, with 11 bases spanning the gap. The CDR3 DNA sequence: TGTGCCAGCAGCTTGGTCCGGGGTTGGACTGAAGCTTTCTTT. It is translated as CASSLVRGWTEAFF.

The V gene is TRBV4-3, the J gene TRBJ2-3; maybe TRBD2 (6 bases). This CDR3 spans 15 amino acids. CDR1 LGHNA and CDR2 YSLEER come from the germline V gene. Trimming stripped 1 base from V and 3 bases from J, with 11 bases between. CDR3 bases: TGCGCCAGCAGCCAAGCTGGAGGGAGGACAGATACGCAGTATTTT. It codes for CASSQAGGRTDTQYF.

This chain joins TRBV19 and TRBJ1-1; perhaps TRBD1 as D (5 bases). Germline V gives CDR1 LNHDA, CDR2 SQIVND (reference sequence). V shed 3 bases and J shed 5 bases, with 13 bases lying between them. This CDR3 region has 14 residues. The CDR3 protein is CASSMGRRITEAFF. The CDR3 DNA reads TGTGCCAGTAGTATGGGACGGAGAATAACTGAAGCTTTCTTT.

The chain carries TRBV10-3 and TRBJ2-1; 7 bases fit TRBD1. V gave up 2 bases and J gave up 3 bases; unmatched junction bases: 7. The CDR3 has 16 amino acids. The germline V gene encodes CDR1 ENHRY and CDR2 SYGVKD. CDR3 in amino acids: CAISEEDRDSYNEQFF. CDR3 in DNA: TGTGCCATCAGTGAGGAAGACCGGGACAGCTACAATGAGCAGTTCTTC.